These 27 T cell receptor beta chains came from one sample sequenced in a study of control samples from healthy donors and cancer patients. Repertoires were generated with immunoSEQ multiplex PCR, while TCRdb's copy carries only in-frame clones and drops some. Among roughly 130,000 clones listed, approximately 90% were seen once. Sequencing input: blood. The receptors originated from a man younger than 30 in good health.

CDR3 sequence reads: CASSTRRYREPNEKLFF. The CDR3 DNA is TGTGCCAGCAGTACCCGAAGATACAGGGAACCTAATGAAAAACTGTTTTTT. The V and J genes are TRBV27 and TRBJ1-4; D is possibly TRBD1 (6 bases). CDR3 size: 17 residues. CDR1 is MNHEY and CDR2 is SMNVEV in the germline V gene (reference sequence). V lost 5 bases and J lost 3, with 19 bases in between.

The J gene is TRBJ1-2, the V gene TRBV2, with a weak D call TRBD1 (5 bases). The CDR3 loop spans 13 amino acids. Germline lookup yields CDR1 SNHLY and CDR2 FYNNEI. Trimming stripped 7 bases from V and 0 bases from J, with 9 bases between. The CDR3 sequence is CASNRIPNYGYTF. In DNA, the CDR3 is TGTGCCAGCAACAGGATCCCTAACTATGGCTACACCTTC. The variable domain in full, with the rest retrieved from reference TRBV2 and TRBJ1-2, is EPEVTQTPSHQVTQMGQEVILRCVPISNHLYFYWYRQILGQKVEFLVSFYNNEISEKSEIFDDQFSVERPDGSNFTLKIRSTKLEDSAMYFCASNRIPNYGYTFGSGTRLTVV.

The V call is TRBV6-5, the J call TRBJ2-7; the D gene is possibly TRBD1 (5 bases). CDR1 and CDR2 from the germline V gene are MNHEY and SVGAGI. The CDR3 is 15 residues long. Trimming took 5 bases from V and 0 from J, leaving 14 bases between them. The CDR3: CASSTTGLSSYEQYF. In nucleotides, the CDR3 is TGTGCCAGCAGTACAACAGGTCTCAGCTCCTACGAGCAGTACTTC.

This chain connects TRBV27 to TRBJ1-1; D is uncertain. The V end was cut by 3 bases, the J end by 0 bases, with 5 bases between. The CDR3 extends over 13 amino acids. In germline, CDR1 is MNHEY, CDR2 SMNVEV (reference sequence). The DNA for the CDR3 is TGTGCCAGCAGTTTTAACATGAACACTGAAGCTTTCTTT. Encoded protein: CASSFNMNTEAFF.

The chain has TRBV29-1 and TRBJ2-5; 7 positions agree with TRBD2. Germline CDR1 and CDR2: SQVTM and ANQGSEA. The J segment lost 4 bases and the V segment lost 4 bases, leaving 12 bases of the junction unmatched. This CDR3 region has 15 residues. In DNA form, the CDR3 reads TGCAGCGTTGGTCGCCTAGCGGCTGGAGGAGAGACCCAGTACTTC. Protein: CSVGRLAAGGETQYF.

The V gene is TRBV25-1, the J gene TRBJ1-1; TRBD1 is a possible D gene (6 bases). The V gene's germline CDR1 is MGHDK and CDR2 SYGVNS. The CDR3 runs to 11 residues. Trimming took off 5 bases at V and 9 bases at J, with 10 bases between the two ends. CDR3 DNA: TGTGCCAGCAGTCTGGGGGCTCAAGCTTTCTTT. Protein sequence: CASSLGAQAFF.

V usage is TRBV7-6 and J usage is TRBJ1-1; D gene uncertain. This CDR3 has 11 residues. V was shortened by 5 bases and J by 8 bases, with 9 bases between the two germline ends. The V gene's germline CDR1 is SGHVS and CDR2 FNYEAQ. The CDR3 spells CASSPSGEAFF. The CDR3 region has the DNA TGTGCCAGCAGCCCCTCGGGGGAAGCTTTCTTT. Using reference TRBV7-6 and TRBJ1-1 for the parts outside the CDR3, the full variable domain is GAGVSQSPRYKVTKRGQDVALRCDPISGHVSLYWYRQALGQGPEFLTYFNYEAQQDKSGLPNDRFSAERPEGSISTLTIQRTEQRDSAMYRCASSPSGEAFFGQGTRLTVV.

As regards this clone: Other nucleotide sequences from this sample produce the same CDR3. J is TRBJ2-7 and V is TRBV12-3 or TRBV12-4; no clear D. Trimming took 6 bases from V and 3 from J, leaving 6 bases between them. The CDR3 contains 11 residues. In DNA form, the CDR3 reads TGTGCCAGCAGCTTTCACTACGAGCAGTACTTC. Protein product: CASSFHYEQYF.

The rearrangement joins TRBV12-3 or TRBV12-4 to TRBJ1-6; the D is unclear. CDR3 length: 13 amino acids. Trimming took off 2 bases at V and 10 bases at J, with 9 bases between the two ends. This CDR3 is CASSLNAASPLHF. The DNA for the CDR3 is TGTGCCAGCAGTTTAAATGCGGCGTCACCCCTCCACTTT.

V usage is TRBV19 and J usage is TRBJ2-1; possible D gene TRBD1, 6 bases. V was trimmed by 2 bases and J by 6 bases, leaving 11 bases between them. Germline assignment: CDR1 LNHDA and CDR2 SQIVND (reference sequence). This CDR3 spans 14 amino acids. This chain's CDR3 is CASSITGLVNEQFF. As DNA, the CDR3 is TGTGCCAGTAGTATAACAGGGTTGGTCAATGAGCAGTTCTTC.

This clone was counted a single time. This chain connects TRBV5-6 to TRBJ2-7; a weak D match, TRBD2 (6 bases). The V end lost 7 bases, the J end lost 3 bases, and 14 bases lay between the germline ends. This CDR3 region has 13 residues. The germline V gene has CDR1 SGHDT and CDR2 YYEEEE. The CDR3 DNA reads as TGTGCCAGCCTGTCGTGGCGGGGCTACGAGCAGTACTTC. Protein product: CASLSWRGYEQYF.

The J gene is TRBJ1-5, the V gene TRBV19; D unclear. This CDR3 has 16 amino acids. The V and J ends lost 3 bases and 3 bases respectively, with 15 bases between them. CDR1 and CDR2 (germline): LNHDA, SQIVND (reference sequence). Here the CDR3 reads CASSIVLGAHNQPQHF. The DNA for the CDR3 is TGTGCCAGTAGTATCGTTTTAGGAGCCCACAATCAGCCCCAGCATTTT.

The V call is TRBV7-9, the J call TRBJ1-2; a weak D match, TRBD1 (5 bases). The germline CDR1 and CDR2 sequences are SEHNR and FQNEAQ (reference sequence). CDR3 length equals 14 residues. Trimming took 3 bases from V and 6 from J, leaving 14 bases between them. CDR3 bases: TGTGCCAGCAGCTTCGGGCAGGGCTTGGATGGCTACACCTTC. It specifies CASSFGQGLDGYTF.

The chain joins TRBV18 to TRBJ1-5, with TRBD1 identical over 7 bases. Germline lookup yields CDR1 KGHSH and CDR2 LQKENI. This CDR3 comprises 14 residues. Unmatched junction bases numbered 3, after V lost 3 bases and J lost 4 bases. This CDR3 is CASSPTQGNQPQHF. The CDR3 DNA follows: TGTGCCAGCTCACCGACACAGGGGAATCAGCCCCAGCATTTT.

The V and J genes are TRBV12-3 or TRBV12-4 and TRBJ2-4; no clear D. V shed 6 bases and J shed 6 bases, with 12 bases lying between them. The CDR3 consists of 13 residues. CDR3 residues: CASSQSLGNIQYF. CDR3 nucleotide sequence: TGTGCCAGCAGCCAATCTTTAGGAAACATTCAGTACTTC.

CDR3 nucleotide sequence: TGTGCCAGCAGTCAAGGGCTAGCCTCAGATACGCAGTATTTT. Amino acids: CASSQGLASDTQYF. This chain links TRBV6-2 or TRBV6-3 with TRBJ2-3; tentative D call: TRBD2 (5 bases). This CDR3 has 14 residues. CDR1 and CDR2 from the germline V gene are MNHEY and SVGEGT. V was cut by 5 bases and J by 4 bases, with 13 bases left in between.

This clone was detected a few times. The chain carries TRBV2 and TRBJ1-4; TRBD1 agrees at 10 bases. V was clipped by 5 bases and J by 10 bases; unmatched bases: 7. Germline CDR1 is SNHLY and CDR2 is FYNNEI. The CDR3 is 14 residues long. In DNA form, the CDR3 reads TGTGCCAGCAGTAGCGGGACAGGGGCGGTAAAACTGTTTTTT. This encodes CASSSGTGAVKLFF. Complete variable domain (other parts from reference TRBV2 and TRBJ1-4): EPEVTQTPSHQVTQMGQEVILRCVPISNHLYFYWYRQILGQKVEFLVSFYNNEISEKSEIFDDQFSVERPDGSNFTLKIRSTKLEDSAMYFCASSSGTGAVKLFFGSGTQLSVL.

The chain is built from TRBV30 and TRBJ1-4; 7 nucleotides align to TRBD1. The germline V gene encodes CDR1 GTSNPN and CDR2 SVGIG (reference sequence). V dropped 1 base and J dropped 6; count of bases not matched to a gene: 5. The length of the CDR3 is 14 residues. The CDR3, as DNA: TGTGCCTGGAGTGACAGGGGAAGAGATGAAAAACTGTTTTTT. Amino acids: CAWSDRGRDEKLFF.

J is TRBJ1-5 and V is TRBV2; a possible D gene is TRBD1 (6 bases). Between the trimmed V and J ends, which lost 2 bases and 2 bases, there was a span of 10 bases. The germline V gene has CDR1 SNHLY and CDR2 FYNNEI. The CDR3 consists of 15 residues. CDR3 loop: CASSETGKGNQPQHF. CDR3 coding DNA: TGTGCCAGCAGTGAAACAGGGAAGGGCAATCAGCCCCAGCATTTT.

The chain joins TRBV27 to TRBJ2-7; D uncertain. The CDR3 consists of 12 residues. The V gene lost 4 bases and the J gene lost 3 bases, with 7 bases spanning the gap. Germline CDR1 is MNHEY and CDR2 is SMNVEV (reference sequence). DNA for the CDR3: TGTGCCAGCAGTTCCAACTTCTACGAGCAGTACTTC. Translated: CASSSNFYEQYF.

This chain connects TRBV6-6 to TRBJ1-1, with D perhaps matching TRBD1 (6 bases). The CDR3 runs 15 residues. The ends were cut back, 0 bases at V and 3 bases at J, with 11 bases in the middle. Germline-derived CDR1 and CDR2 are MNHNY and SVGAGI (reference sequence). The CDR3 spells CASSYSGGRYTEAFF. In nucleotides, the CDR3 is TGTGCCAGCAGTTACTCCGGGGGGCGGTACACTGAAGCTTTCTTT.

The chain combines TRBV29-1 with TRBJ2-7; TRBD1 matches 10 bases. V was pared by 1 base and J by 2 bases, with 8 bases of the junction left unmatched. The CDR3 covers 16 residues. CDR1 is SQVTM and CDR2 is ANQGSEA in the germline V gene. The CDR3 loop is CSVEGGQGLPPYEQYF. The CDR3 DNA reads TGCAGCGTTGAAGGGGGACAGGGGCTCCCTCCCTACGAGCAGTACTTC.

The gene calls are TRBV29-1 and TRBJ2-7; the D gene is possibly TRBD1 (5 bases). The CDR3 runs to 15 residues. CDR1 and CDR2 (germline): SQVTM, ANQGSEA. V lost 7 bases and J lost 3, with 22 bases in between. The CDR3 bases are TGCAGCGCTGCCTCAAACTCCAGGGTCGGCTACGAGCAGTACTTC. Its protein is CSAASNSRVGYEQYF.

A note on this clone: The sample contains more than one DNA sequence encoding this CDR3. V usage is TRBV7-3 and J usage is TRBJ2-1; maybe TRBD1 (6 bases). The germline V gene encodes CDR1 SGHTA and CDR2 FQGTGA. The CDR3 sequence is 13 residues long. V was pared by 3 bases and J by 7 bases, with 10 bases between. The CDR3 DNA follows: TGTGCCAGCAGCTTCCTGACAGGTAATGAGCAGTTCTTC. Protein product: CASSFLTGNEQFF.

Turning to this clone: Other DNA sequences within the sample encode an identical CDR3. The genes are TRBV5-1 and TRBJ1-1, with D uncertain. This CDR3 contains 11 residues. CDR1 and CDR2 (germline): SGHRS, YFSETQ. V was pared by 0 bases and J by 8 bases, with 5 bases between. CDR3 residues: CASSLAGEAFF. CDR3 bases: TGCGCCAGCAGCTTGGCGGGAGAAGCTTTCTTT.

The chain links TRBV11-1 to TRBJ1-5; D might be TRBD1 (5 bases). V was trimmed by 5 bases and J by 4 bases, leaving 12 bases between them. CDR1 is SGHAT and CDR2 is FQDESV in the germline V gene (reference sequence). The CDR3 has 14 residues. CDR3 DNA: TGTGCCAGCAGCCCCGCGGGGGTAAATCAGCCCCAGCATTTT. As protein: CASSPAGVNQPQHF.

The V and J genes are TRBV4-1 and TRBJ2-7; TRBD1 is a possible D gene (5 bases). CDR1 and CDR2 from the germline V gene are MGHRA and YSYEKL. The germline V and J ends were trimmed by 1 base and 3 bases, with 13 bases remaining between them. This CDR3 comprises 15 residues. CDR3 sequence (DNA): TGCGCCAGCAGCCAAGTAAGGACAATTGACTACGAGCAGTACTTC. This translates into CASSQVRTIDYEQYF.